This T cell receptor (beta chain) appears in the sequencing data of a study of Graves' ophthalmopathy and Graves' hyperthyroidism. Amplified material comprised TCR beta CDR3 regions derived from RNA transcripts. RT-PCR was first run with HTBI primers, then multiplex PCR in a second round. TCRdb ran MiXCR on the multiplex PCR reads and lists one entry per CDR3 protein. The table lists 400,000 to 450,000 distinct CDR3 sequences, 20% to 25% of them singletons, with 3% in the top ten. This clonotype was observed many times. The ends were cut back, 4 bases at V and 1 base at J, with 10 bases in the middle. The CDR3 has 14 residues. The germline V gene encodes CDR1 LNHNV and CDR2 YYDKDF (reference sequence).

The clonotype comes from a woman aged 18-29 years with stable Graves' hyperthyroidism. V usage is TRBV15 and J usage is TRBJ1-1; tentative D call: TRBD1 (6 bases). The sequenced sample was peripheral blood. The CDR3 is CATSTGQSNTEAFF. CDR3 DNA sequence: TGTGCCACCAGCACGGGACAATCGAACACTGAAGCTTTCTTT.